A selection of T cell receptor beta chains follows, all from one sample in a study of T-cell reconstitution after alpha-beta-depleted transplantation in children. TCRdb re-analysed the PCR reads in MiXCR, keeping a single row per CDR3 protein. This sample has about a million distinct CDR3 sequences, with less than 30% found just once. The input for sequencing was PBMCs, mostly from graft donor cells, taken 360 days after TCRalphabeta/CD19-depleted stem cell transplant. All receptors come from a boy in the first two years of life who had a stem cell transplant for SCID, so the T cells may come from the graft donor. Each CDR3 is given without its conserved first and last residue.

J | V | CDR3
TRBJ2-3 | TRBV28 | ASSTTDPQY
TRBJ2-2 | TRBV12-3/TRBV12-4 | ASSKMTRANTGELF
TRBJ2-1 | TRBV3-1 | ASSQWRGPYNEQF
TRBJ2-3 | TRBV7-2 | ASTRFGGRGTDTQY
TRBJ2-5 | TRBV9 | ASSVGAYSQETQY
TRBJ2-1 | TRBV11-2 | ASSVPGLAAYNEQF
TRBJ2-3 | TRBV9 | ASRPGGGSTDTQY
TRBJ2-3 | TRBV20-1 | SARDFGTDTQY
TRBJ2-4 | TRBV29-1 | SVSYLTLNIQY
TRBJ2-7 | TRBV6-2/TRBV6-3 | ASSYSKFGQAHEQY
TRBJ2-1 | TRBV9 | ASSGSGTSGGRRF
TRBJ1-2 | TRBV7-9 | ASSPQGSTPGGYT
TRBJ1-4 | TRBV12-3/TRBV12-4 | ASSPGGGEKLF
TRBJ1-1 | TRBV25-1 | ASSDGGNSF
TRBJ1-5 | TRBV12-3/TRBV12-4 | ASSLGRKDQPQH
TRBJ2-1 | TRBV7-9 | ASSLLGQLGAYNEQF
TRBJ2-7 | TRBV4-1 | ASSQVSPQGYEQY
TRBJ2-7 | TRBV12-3/TRBV12-4 | ASSSGAGEQY
TRBJ2-3 | TRBV6-5 | ASSYSRVISTDTQY
TRBJ2-1 | TRBV5-6 | ASSGTGLKHEQF
TRBJ2-1 | TRBV6-5 | ASSSTTSGSYNEQF
TRBJ2-3 | TRBV5-1 | ASSFGPSSGGVTSTDTQY
TRBJ2-5 | TRBV27 | ASSFGAGGNWETQY
TRBJ2-7 | TRBV20-1 | SARDGLGSTSYEQY
TRBJ2-7 | TRBV12-3/TRBV12-4 | ASSSALEYEQY
TRBJ1-6 | TRBV28 | ASSTSASNSPLH
TRBJ1-1 | TRBV5-1 | ASSLGGRVLNTEAF
TRBJ2-2 | TRBV5-1 | ASSPTSGENTGELF
TRBJ2-2 | TRBV7-2 | ASRPQGKNTGELF
TRBJ1-2 | TRBV5-1 | ASSSDRGYT
TRBJ1-1 | TRBV5-1 | ASSLRIGRTGTEAF
TRBJ2-5 | TRBV20-1 | SASSGGVTQY
TRBJ2-7 | TRBV5-6 | ASRTGQGDEQY
TRBJ2-5 | TRBV20-1 | SSSGGPGETQY
TRBJ2-3 | TRBV28 | ASSLPRGRDTQY
TRBJ2-7 | TRBV7-2 | ASTYSPVSYEQY
TRBJ2-3 | TRBV29-1 | SVSGADTQY
TRBJ2-5 | TRBV18 | ASRQAGKKETQY
TRBJ2-7 | TRBV28 | ASSSPGLSYEQY
TRBJ2-1 | TRBV5-5 | ASHLRGYDEQF
TRBJ2-3 | TRBV4-2 | ASSPDRSHGTQY
TRBJ1-2 | TRBV5-6 | ASSPQGTIYGYT
TRBJ2-3 | TRBV28 | ASSFTWDRPNTDTQY
TRBJ2-3 | TRBV5-1 | ASSLMGTGGAGDTQY
TRBJ2-3 | TRBV25-1 | ASSEGIRTSGDPDTQY
TRBJ1-1 | TRBV20-1 | SARGFTEAF
TRBJ2-3 | TRBV12-3/TRBV12-4 | ASSNHRGPGTDTQY
TRBJ1-1 | TRBV6-2/TRBV6-3 | ASGGPDTEAF
TRBJ2-3 | TRBV4-2 | ASSSSGTKRTDTQY
TRBJ2-1 | TRBV7-9 | ASSLLLLASNEQF